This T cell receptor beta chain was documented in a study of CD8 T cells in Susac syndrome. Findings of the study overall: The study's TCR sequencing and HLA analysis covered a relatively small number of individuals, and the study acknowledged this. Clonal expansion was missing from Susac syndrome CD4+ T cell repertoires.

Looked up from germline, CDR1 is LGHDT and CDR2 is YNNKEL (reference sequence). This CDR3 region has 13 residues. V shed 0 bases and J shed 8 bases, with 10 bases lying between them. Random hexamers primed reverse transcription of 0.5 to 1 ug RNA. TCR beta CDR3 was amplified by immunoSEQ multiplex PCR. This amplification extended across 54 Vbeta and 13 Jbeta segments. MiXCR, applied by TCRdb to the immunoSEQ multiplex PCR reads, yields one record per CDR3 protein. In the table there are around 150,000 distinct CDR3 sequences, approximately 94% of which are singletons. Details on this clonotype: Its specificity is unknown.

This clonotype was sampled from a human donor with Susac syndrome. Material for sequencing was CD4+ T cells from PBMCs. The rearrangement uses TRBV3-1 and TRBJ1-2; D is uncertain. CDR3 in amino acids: CASSQDLAYGYTF. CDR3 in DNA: TGTGCCAGCAGCCAAGATTTGGCCTACGGCTACACCTTC.